This entry concerns a single T cell receptor (beta chain). It has no known antigen specificity. No clone much larger than this one lies a single base away; base qualities are absent. This sample stems from a study of blood T cell repertoires in COVID-19 (dated by TCRdb to about 2020). For context, the study as a whole: Samples covering the acute and convalescent phases of COVID-19 were provided by collaborators in the United States, Italy and Spain. Subjects who had been exposed to COVID-19, were actively infected with it, or had recovered from it provided the deeply sampled blood TCRbeta repertoires that made up the dataset. The material from the prospective study consisted of cDNA or gDNA derived from T cells, B-cell-depleted T cells, or PBMCs. The repertoires were made available in a free public database intended to serve as a resource for research on the immune response to SARS-CoV-2. Samples came from the ongoing ImmuneRACE study (first 160 participants) plus 1,254 subjects from 6 global collaborators. A de-identified subject ID, COVID-19 status, age in years and sex were almost always included in the sample metadata. Where available, HLA class I and class II types were obtained from metadata supplied by the sample provider rather than from assay-based typing.

TCRbeta CDR3 regions were amplified from genomic DNA using the immunoSEQ Assay, a bias-controlled multiplex PCR. Concerning the study's data processing: Nucleated cell counts per sample were estimated from amplification of reference gene primers within the assay. Sequence reads were collapsed and filtered to measure the absolute abundance of every unique TCRbeta CDR3 rearrangement. For each sample, productive Simpson clonality was calculated by taking the square root of Simpson's diversity index across productive rearrangements. Here the immuneACCESS table is served through TCRdb, limited to in-frame sequences with V and J called. Missing clones are a known gap in these copies; in checked studies unresolved V genes cover under half, and the rest lacks a known reason. V and J calls and clone size are copied from that table; D and trimming were computed from the DNA. This sample is represented by about 99,000 clones; about 86% of them were singletons. Clones ranked in the top ten supply roughly 13% of the sample.

The CDR3 goes from the cysteine to the phenylalanine over 15 residues. Here the CDR3 DNA is all that survives: 45 bases in frame from base 1. V is cut back by 7 bases and J by 4 bases, with 7 bases in the junction unmatched. CDR1 and CDR2 are drawn from the germline V gene: MNHEY, SVGAGI. The collaborating institutions used their own protocols to collect whole blood in K2EDTA tubes. For TCRbeta analysis, collaborators shipped samples in one of three forms: frozen whole blood, isolated PBMCs, or DNA extracted from either of those sample types. The study at large found these results: How much clinical and demographic metadata was included differed by source and by participant, and the metadata was provided uncurated.

This clonotype was sampled from a woman aged 55-70 years in a cohort sampled during active or convalescent COVID-19. The material sequenced was peripheral blood. The receptor chain draws on TRBV6-5 and TRBJ2-3; 11 junctional bases match TRBD2. CDR3 reads: CASTLAGGVPDTQYF. The DNA is TGTGCCAGCACGTTAGCGGGGGGGGTTCCAGATACGCAGTATTTT.